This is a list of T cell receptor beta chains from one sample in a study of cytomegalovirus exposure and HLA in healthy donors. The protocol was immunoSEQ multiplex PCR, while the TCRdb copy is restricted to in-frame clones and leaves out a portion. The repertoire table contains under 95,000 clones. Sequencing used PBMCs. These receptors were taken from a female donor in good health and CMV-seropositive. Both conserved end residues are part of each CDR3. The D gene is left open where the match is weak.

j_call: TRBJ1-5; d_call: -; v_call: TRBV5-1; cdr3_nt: TGCGCCAGCAGCTTGGGGGATGGGGGCTATCAGCCCCAGCATTTT; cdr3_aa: CASSLGDGGYQPQHF
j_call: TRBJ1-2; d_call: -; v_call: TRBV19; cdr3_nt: TGTGCCAGTAGTATAGACGACAGCTATGGCTACACCTTC; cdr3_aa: CASSIDDSYGYTF
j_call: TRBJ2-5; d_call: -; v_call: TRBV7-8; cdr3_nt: TGTGCCAGCACCCGGGGGAAAGAGACCCAGTACTTC; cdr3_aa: CASTRGKETQYF
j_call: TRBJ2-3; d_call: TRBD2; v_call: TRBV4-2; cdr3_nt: TGTGCCAGCAGCTCCAAGAATCAGCGGGGGGTAGATACGCAGTATTTT; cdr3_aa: CASSSKNQRGVDTQYF
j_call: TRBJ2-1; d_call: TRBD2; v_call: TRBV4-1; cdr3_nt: TGCGCCAGCAGCCACGACACGACTAGCGGGAACTACAATGAGCAGTTCTTC; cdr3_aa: CASSHDTTSGNYNEQFF
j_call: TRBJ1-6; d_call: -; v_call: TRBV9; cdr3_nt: TGTGCCAGCAGCGACCATTACAGGGTTGCTTCACCCCTCCACTTT; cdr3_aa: CASSDHYRVASPLHF
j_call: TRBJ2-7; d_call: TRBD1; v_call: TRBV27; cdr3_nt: TGTGCCAGCAGTTCCCTACGCGGGACAGGGTCCTACGAGCAGTACTTC; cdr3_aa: CASSSLRGTGSYEQYF
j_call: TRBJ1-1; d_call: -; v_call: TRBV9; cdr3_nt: TGTGCCAGCAGCGGAGGAGACACTGAAGCTTTCTTT; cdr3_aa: CASSGGDTEAFF
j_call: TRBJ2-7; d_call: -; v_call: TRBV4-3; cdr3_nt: TGCGCCAGCAGCCAAGATAGGGCGGGGAGGTACGAGCAGTACTTC; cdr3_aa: CASSQDRAGRYEQYF
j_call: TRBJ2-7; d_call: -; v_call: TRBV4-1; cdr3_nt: TGCGCCAGCAGCCAGAGTGGCTACGAGCAGTACTTC; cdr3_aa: CASSQSGYEQYF
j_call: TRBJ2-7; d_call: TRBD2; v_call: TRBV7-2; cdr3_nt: TGTGCCAGCAGCCCCCAAGCGGGGTCAGCCTACGAGCAGTACTTC; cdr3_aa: CASSPQAGSAYEQYF
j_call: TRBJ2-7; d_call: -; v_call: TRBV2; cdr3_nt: TGTGCCAGCAGTCCGAGCGCCTACGAGCAGTACTTC; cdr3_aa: CASSPSAYEQYF
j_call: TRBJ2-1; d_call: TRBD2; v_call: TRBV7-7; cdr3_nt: TGTGCTAGCAGCTTAGCGGCGACTAGCGGTGAGCAGTTCTTC; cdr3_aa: CASSLAATSGEQFF
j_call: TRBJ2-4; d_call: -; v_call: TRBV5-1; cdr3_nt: TGCGCCAGCAGCGCAACACAAGCCAAAAACATTCAGTACTTC; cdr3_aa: CASSATQAKNIQYF
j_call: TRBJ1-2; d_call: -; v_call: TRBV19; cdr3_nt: TGTGCCAGTAGTATAGAGGCCAACCTCTATGGCTACACCTTC; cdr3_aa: CASSIEANLYGYTF
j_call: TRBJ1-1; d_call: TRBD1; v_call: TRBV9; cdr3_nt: TGTGCCAGCAGCGCCGGACAGGGCCTTTTCCCAAACACTGAAGCTTTCTTT; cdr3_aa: CASSAGQGLFPNTEAFF
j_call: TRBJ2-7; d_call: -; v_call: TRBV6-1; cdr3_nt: TGTGCCAGCAGTGATTCCGGGTCGTACTCCTACGAGCAGTACTTC; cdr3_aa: CASSDSGSYSYEQYF
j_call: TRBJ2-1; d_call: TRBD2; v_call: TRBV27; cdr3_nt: TGTGCCAGCAGTCGTCGGACTAGCGGGGGAGTTGAGCAGTTCTTC; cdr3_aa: CASSRRTSGGVEQFF
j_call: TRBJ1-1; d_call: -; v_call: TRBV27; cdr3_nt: TGTGCCAGCAGTCCAATATCGAGGAACACTGAAGCTTTCTTT; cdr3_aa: CASSPISRNTEAFF
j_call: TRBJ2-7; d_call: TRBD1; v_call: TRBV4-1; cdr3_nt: TGCGCCAGCAGCCAGACCCCCGGGACAGAGGACGAGCAGTACTTC; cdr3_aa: CASSQTPGTEDEQYF
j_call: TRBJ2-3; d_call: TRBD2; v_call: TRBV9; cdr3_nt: TGTGCCAGCAGCGTAGAGGGACTAGCGGGAGTCACAGATACGCAGTATTTT; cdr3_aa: CASSVEGLAGVTDTQYF
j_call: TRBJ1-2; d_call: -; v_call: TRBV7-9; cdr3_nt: TGTGCCAGCAGCTCAATCCAGGGATATGGCTACACCTTC; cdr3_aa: CASSSIQGYGYTF
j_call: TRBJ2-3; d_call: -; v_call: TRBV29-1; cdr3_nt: TGCAGCGTTTCCACTAGCCTTACAGATACGCAGTATTTT; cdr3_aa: CSVSTSLTDTQYF
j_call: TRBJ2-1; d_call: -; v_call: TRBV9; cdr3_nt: TGTGCCAGCAGCGTAGTGGCGGGGTCCTACAATGAGCAGTTCTTC; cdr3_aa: CASSVVAGSYNEQFF
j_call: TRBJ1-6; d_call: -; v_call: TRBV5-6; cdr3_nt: TGTGCCAGCAGCTTGTACGCGTCACCCCTCCACTTT; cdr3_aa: CASSLYASPLHF
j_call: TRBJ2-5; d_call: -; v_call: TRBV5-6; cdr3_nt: TGTGCCAGCAGCTCTGGGGGCGTCCAGTACTTC; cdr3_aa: CASSSGGVQYF